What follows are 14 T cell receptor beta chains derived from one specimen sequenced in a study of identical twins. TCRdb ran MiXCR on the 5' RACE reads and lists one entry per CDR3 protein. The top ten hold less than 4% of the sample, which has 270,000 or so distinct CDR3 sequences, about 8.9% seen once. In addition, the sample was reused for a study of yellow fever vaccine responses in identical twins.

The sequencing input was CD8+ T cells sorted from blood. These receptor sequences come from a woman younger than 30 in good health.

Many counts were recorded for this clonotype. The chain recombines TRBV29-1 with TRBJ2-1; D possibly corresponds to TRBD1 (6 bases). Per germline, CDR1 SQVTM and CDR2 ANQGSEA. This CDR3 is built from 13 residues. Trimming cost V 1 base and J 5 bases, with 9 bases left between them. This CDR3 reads CSVEVTGNNEQFF. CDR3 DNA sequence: TGCAGCGTTGAAGTGACAGGCAACAATGAGCAGTTCTTC.

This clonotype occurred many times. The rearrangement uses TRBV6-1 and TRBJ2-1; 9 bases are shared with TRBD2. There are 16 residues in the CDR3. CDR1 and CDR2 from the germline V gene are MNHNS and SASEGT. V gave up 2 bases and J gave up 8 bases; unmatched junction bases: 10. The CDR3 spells CASSESGGGAFDEQFF. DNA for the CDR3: TGTGCCAGCAGTGAAAGCGGCGGGGGGGCCTTCGATGAGCAGTTCTTC.

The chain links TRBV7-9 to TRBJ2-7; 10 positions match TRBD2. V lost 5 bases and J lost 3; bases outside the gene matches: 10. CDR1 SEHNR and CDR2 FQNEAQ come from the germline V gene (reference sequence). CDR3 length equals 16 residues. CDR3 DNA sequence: TGTGCCAGCAGCCCACGGACTAGCGGAGGAGACTACGAGCAGTACTTC. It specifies CASSPRTSGGDYEQYF. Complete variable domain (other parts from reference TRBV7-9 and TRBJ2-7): DTGVSQNPRHKITKRGQNVTFRCDPISEHNRLYWYRQTLGQGPEFLTYFQNEAQLEKSRLLSDRFSAERPKGSFSTLEIQRTEQGDSAMYLCASSPRTSGGDYEQYFGPGTRLTVT.

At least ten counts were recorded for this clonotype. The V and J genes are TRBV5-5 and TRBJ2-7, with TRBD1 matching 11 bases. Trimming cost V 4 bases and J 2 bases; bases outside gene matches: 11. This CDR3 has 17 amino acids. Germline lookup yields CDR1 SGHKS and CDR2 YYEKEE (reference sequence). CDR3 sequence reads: CASSGLPGQGETYEQYF. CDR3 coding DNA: TGTGCCAGCAGCGGCCTCCCGGGACAGGGGGAAACCTACGAGCAGTACTTC.

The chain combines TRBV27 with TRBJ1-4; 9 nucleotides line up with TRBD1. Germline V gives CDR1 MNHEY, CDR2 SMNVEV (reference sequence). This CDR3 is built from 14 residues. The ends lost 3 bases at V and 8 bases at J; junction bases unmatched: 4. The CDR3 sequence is CASSLGTGGEKLFF. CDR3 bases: TGTGCCAGCAGTTTGGGTACAGGGGGCGAAAAACTGTTTTTT.

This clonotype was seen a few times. The CDR3 DNA sequence: TGTGCCAGCAGTGCGGACAGGGAAATTTGGCTAGGCCCCTACGAGCAGTACTTC. Translation: CASSADREIWLGPYEQYF. The V and J genes are TRBV28 and TRBJ2-7; TRBD1 agrees at 8 bases. With V trimmed by 5 bases and J by 2 bases, 17 bases remained unmatched. Germline-derived CDR1 and CDR2 are MDHEN and SYDVKM. The CDR3 is made up of 18 amino acids.

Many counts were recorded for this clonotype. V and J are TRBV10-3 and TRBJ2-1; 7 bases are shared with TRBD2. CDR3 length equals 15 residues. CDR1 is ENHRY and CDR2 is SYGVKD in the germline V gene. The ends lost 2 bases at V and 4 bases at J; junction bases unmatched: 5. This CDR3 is CAISEGGESYNEQFF. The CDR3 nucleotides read TGTGCCATCAGTGAGGGGGGGGAGAGTTACAATGAGCAGTTCTTC.

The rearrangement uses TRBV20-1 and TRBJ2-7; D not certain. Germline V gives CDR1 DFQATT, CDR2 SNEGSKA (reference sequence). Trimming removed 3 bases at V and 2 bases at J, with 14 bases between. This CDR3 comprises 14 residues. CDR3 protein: CSASLRDRPYEQYF. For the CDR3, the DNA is TGCAGTGCTAGTCTGAGAGATAGGCCCTACGAGCAGTACTTC.

CDR3 loop: CASSFGQGWEQYF. Written as DNA, the CDR3 is TGTGCCAGCAGCTTCGGACAGGGGTGGGAGCAGTACTTC. The chain has TRBV11-3 and TRBJ2-7; 9 nucleotides match TRBD1. The CDR3 is made up of 13 amino acids. Germline CDR1 and CDR2: SGHNT and YENEEA. Germline trimming cut 3 bases from V and 7 bases from J; bases unmatched to any gene: 4.

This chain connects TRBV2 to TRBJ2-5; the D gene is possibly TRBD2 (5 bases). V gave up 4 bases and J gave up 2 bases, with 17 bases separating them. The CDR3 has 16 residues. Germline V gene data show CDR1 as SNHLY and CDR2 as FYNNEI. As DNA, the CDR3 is TGTGCCAGCAGTGTAGGACTTCAACGCTGGCAAGAGACCCAGTACTTC. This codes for CASSVGLQRWQETQYF. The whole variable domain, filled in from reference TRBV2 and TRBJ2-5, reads EPEVTQTPSHQVTQMGQEVILRCVPISNHLYFYWYRQILGQKVEFLVSFYNNEISEKSEIFDDQFSVERPDGSNFTLKIRSTKLEDSAMYFCASSVGLQRWQETQYFGPGTRLLVL.

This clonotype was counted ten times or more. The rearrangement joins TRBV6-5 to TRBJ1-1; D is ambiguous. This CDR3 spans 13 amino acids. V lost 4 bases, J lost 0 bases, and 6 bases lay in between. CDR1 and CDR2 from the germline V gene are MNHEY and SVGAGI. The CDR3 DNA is TGTGCCAGCAGTTCCTATATGAACACTGAAGCTTTCTTT. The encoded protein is CASSSYMNTEAFF.

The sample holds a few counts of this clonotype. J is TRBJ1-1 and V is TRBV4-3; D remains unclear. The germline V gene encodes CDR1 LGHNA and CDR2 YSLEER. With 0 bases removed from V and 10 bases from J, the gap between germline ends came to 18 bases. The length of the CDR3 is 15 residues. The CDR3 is CASSQDRAAPLGAFF. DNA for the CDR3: TGCGCCAGCAGCCAAGATCGGGCAGCCCCTCTGGGAGCTTTCTTT.

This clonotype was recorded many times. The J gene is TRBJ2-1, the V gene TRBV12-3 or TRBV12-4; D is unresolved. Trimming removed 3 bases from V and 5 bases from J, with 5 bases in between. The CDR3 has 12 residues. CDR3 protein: CASSFGDNEQFF. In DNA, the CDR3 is TGTGCCAGCAGTTTCGGAGACAATGAGCAGTTCTTC.

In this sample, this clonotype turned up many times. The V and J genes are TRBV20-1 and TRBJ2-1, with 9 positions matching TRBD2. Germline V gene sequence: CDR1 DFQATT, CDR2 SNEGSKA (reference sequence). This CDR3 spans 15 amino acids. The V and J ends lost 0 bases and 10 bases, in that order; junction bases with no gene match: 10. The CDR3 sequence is CSAREAGGVIWEQFF. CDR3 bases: TGCAGTGCTAGAGAGGCGGGAGGGGTCATTTGGGAGCAGTTCTTC.